These 21 T cell receptor beta chains were sequenced from one sample in a study of blood T cell repertoires in COVID-19. Only in-frame clones appear in the TCRdb table, and some are missing; sequencing was by immunoSEQ multiplex PCR. The table shows over 15,000 clones, with approximately 80% occurring only once. The sequencing sample was made of peripheral blood. The receptors shown here come from a man of 80 years or more with active COVID-19.

This rearrangement joins TRBV3-1 (or the pseudogene TRBV3-2) to TRBJ2-3; D might be TRBD2 (6 bases). Germline V CDR1 and CDR2: LGHDT, YNNKEL (reference sequence). V lost 3 bases to trimming and J lost 1 base, with 17 bases between them. CDR3 length equals 17 residues. The CDR3 region is CASSQGAGTDGTDTQYF. CDR3 DNA sequence: TGTGCCAGCAGCCAGGGAGCCGGGACTGACGGCACAGATACGCAGTATTTT.

J is TRBJ2-3 and V is TRBV27, with D possibly TRBD2 on 6 matching bases. The CDR3 loop spans 15 amino acids. With 10 bases removed from V and 2 bases from J, the gap between germline ends came to 19 bases. Germline assignment: CDR1 MNHEY and CDR2 SMNVEV (reference sequence). This CDR3 reads CATLSSGTVTDTQYF. Written as DNA, the CDR3 is TGTGCCACACTCTCGTCCGGGACTGTCACAGATACGCAGTATTTT.

The J gene is TRBJ1-2, the V gene TRBV18; D ambiguous. In germline, CDR1 is KGHSH, CDR2 LQKENI. This CDR3 has 12 residues. V lost 6 bases and J lost 5, with 10 bases in between. The CDR3 DNA reads as TGTGCCAGCTCCCGCCCCGGTTATGGCTACACCTTC. Encoded protein: CASSRPGYGYTF.

The chain employs TRBV7-8 and TRBJ2-3, with 12 bases aligning to TRBD2. The V segment lost 2 bases and the J segment 4 bases; nucleotides outside the gene matches: 4. The CDR3 has 16 amino acids. CDR1 and CDR2 (germline): SGHVS, FQNEAQ. CDR3 DNA sequence: TGTGCCAGCAGCTTAAGACTAGCGGGAGATGCAGATACGCAGTATTTT. Translating it yields CASSLRLAGDADTQYF.

In its sample, this clone ranks as medium-sized. V gene TRBV3-1 (or the pseudogene TRBV3-2) combines with J gene TRBJ1-1; D not certain. The CDR3 covers 11 residues. Germline V gene sequence: CDR1 LGHDT, CDR2 YNNKEL (reference sequence). The V and J ends lost 3 bases and 6 bases respectively, with 5 bases between them. The CDR3 region is CASSQSAEAFF. The CDR3 nucleotides read TGTGCCAGCAGCCAGTCAGCTGAAGCTTTCTTT.

CDR3 protein: CASSFNLDKQETQYF. The CDR3 DNA sequence: TGTGCCAGCAGCTTCAACCTTGACAAGCAAGAGACCCAGTACTTC. This chain links TRBV11-2 with TRBJ2-5, with D unclear. CDR3 length: 15 residues. Germline CDR1 reads SGHAT; CDR2 reads FQNNGV. V was cut by 3 bases and J by 2 bases, with 13 bases left in between. The whole variable domain, remainder taken from reference TRBV11-2 and TRBJ2-5, is EAGVAQSPRYKIIEKRQSVAFWCNPISGHATLYWYQQILGQGPKLLIQFQNNGVVDDSQLPKDRFSAERLKGVDSTLKIQPAKLEDSAVYLCASSFNLDKQETQYFGPGTRLLVL.

This chain connects TRBV28 to TRBJ2-7; 10 positions match TRBD1. CDR1 and CDR2 (germline): MDHEN, SYDVKM. Trimming cost V 2 bases and J 3 bases; bases outside gene matches: 1. There are 14 residues in the CDR3. CDR3 residues: CASSLGDRGYEQYF. CDR3 nucleotide sequence: TGTGCCAGCAGTTTAGGGGACAGGGGCTACGAGCAGTACTTC.

This clone was seen a handful of times. V and J are TRBV6-2 or TRBV6-3 and TRBJ1-1, with D possibly TRBD1 on 6 matching bases. V was shortened by 2 bases and J by 6 bases, with 19 bases between the two germline ends. The CDR3 has 16 amino acids. Germline-derived CDR1 and CDR2 are MNHEY and SVGEGT. CDR3 residues: CASSYGPSDSGAEAFF. As DNA, the CDR3 is TGTGCCAGCAGTTACGGGCCATCGGACTCAGGGGCTGAAGCTTTCTTT.

This chain connects TRBV27 to TRBJ2-7, with D tentatively TRBD2 (6 bases). Trimming cost V 9 bases and J 6 bases, with 15 bases left between them. The CDR3 runs 12 residues. Germline CDR1 reads MNHEY; CDR2 reads SMNVEV (reference sequence). The chain's CDR3 is CASRGGIAEQYF. The CDR3 bases are TGTGCCAGTAGGGGCGGGATAGCCGAGCAGTACTTC.

This clone was seen a single time. The V call is TRBV27, the J call TRBJ2-7; the D is unclear. The CDR3 is made up of 16 amino acids. CDR1 MNHEY and CDR2 SMNVEV come from the germline V gene (reference sequence). V lost 5 bases and J 0 bases, leaving 17 bases between the germline ends. DNA of the CDR3: TGTGCCAGCAGTCCACTCAGAGGCTCCGGCTCCTACGAGCAGTACTTC. Translated: CASSPLRGSGSYEQYF.

V is TRBV5-4 and J is TRBJ1-5; D remains unclear. Germline values: CDR1 SGHNT, CDR2 YYREEE (reference sequence). There are 17 residues in the CDR3. V lost 0 bases and J lost 7, with 20 bases in between. The chain's CDR3 is CASSLAGEGAGRQPQHF. The CDR3 bases are TGTGCCAGCAGCTTGGCCGGGGAGGGCGCCGGAAGACAGCCCCAGCATTTT.

The chain is built from TRBV18 and TRBJ1-6; 8 bases map to TRBD1. V lost 3 bases to trimming and J lost 5 bases; unmatched junction nucleotides: 3. There are 15 residues in the CDR3. Germline V lookup: CDR1 KGHSH, CDR2 LQKENI. The CDR3: CASSPGTGDNSPLHF. CDR3 coding DNA: TGTGCCAGCTCACCCGGGACAGGCGATAATTCACCCCTCCACTTT.

The chain employs TRBV6-5 and TRBJ1-5, with 7 bases matching TRBD1. The germline gives CDR1 MNHEY, CDR2 SVGAGI. V dropped 6 bases and J dropped 4; count of bases not matched to a gene: 6. The CDR3 is 14 amino acids. DNA for the CDR3: TGTGCCAGCAGCCGGGACAGCCATAATCAGCCCCAGCATTTT. Its protein is CASSRDSHNQPQHF.

The chain carries TRBV28 and TRBJ1-4, with TRBD1 identical over 7 bases. CDR3 length equals 17 residues. Germline CDR1 MDHEN, CDR2 SYDVKM. J lost 7 bases, V lost 6 bases, and 17 bases had no gene match. The CDR3 here is CASRTLRTGPGVEKLFF. As DNA, the CDR3 is TGTGCCAGCAGAACCCTCCGGACAGGCCCGGGAGTTGAAAAACTGTTTTTT. The variable domain in full, with the rest retrieved from reference TRBV28 and TRBJ1-4, is DVKVTQSSRYLVKRTGEKVFLECVQDMDHENMFWYRQDPGLGLRLIYFSYDVKMKEKGDIPEGYSVSREKKERFSLILESASTNQTSMYLCASRTLRTGPGVEKLFFGSGTQLSVL.

The chain links TRBV7-2 to TRBJ2-7, with D maybe TRBD1 (6 bases). V was clipped by 5 bases and J by 7 bases, with 24 bases between them. The CDR3 is 16 amino acids. Germline values: CDR1 SGHTA, CDR2 FQGNSA. The CDR3 DNA is TGTGCCAGCAGCGAGGTACAGGGAGTGGGGGTGAGTGAGCAGTACTTC. Its protein is CASSEVQGVGVSEQYF. Combining the CDR3 with reference TRBV7-2 and TRBJ2-7 gives the whole variable domain GAGVSQSPSNKVTEKGKDVELRCDPISGHTALYWYRQSLGQGLEFLIYFQGNSAPDKSGLPSDRFSAERTGGSVSTLTIQRTQQEDSAVYLCASSEVQGVGVSEQYFGPGTRLTVT.

The V and J genes are TRBV28 and TRBJ1-5; TRBD1 matches 7 bases. This CDR3 contains 16 residues. Germline V CDR1 and CDR2: MDHEN, SYDVKM. Germline trimming cut 6 bases from V and 1 base from J; bases unmatched to any gene: 9. The CDR3 nucleotides are TGTGCCAGCAGAACTCGACAGGGCAGGAGCAATCAGCCCCAGCATTTT. This encodes CASRTRQGRSNQPQHF.

This chain links TRBV27 with TRBJ2-7, with a weak D call TRBD1 (6 bases). Germline V gene data show CDR1 as MNHEY and CDR2 as SMNVEV (reference sequence). Trimming shortened V by 8 bases and J by 1 base, and 15 bases separated the two germline ends. CDR3 length: 14 amino acids. CDR3 region: CASRRGGNSYEQYF. The DNA of the CDR3 is TGTGCCAGCCGTAGAGGGGGTAATTCCTACGAGCAGTACTTC.

The chain combines TRBV7-2 with TRBJ2-2, with a weak D call TRBD2 (7 bases). In germline, CDR1 is SGHTA, CDR2 FQGNSA. The CDR3 has 19 residues. The V gene lost 5 bases and the J gene lost 0 bases, with 22 bases spanning the gap. CDR3 region: CASSPQAIGGVANTGELFF. The CDR3 DNA sequence: TGTGCCAGCAGCCCCCAGGCGATAGGGGGGGTCGCGAACACCGGGGAGCTGTTTTTT.

The rearrangement uses TRBV5-1 and TRBJ2-7, with 8 bases lining up with TRBD1. This CDR3 contains 15 residues. Germline assignment: CDR1 SGHRS and CDR2 YFSETQ. V shed 0 bases and J 6 bases; nucleotides not matched to a gene: 8. CDR3 loop: CASSLVSGQGIEQYF. The CDR3 coding sequence is TGCGCCAGCAGCTTGGTGTCTGGACAGGGCATCGAGCAGTACTTC.

V usage is TRBV19 and J usage is TRBJ2-1; 10 bases are a match to TRBD1. Germline loops: CDR1 LNHDA, CDR2 SQIVND (reference sequence). This CDR3 region has 22 residues. V was clipped by 4 bases and J by 0 bases; unmatched bases: 21. This chain's CDR3 is CASSRDRGGGGWGKSSYNEQFF. Written as DNA, the CDR3 is TGTGCCAGTAGTAGGGACAGGGGAGGCGGGGGGTGGGGTAAGAGCTCCTACAATGAGCAGTTCTTC.

This chain joins TRBV29-1 and TRBJ1-1; D is uncertain. Trimming removed 4 bases at V and 6 bases at J, with 15 bases between. This CDR3 comprises 13 residues. In germline, CDR1 is SQVTM, CDR2 ANQGSEA. CDR3 sequence: CSVVSGVGPEAFF. CDR3 coding DNA: TGCAGCGTTGTTAGCGGGGTCGGGCCTGAAGCTTTCTTT.